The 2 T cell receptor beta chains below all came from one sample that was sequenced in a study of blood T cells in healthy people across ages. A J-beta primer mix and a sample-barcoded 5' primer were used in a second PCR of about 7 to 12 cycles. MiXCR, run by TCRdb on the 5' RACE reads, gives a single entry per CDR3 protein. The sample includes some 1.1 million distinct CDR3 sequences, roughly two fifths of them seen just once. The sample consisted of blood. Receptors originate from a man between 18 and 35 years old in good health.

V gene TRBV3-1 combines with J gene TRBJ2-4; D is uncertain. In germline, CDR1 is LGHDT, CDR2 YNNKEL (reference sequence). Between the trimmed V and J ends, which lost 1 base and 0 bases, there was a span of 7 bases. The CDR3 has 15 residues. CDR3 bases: TGTGCCAGCAGCCAAGTACAGCTAGCCAAAAACATTCAGTACTTC. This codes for CASSQVQLAKNIQYF.

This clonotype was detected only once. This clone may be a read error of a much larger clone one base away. CDR3 sequence reads: CGAVTDTQYF. In DNA form, the CDR3 reads TGCGGTGCTGTAACAGATACGCAGTATTTT. This chain uses TRBV20-1 with TRBJ2-3; D not resolved. This CDR3 has 10 amino acids. Germline V gives CDR1 DFQATT, CDR2 SNEGSKA (reference sequence).